A single sample is the source of the 12 T cell receptor beta chains below, sequenced in a study of control samples from healthy donors and cancer patients (dated by TCRdb to the early 2020s). The library was produced with the immunoSEQ multiplex PCR assay. This is the immuneACCESS table as TCRdb keeps it, with only in-frame sequences that have V and J called. A part of the clones is gone; compared with another copy, unresolved V genes explain less than half, and the rest is unexplained. The sample table contains some 170,000 clones; only one count was recorded for roughly 95% of them. The ten largest make up approximately 0.93% of the sample. Sequenced material: blood. The receptors derive from a woman in her twenties or thirties in good health.

The CDR3 coding sequence is TGTGCTAGTGGTTTCGGGGGCTTGAACACTGAAGCTTTCTTT. This sequence encodes CASGFGGLNTEAFF. This chain connects TRBV12-5 to TRBJ1-1; D perhaps matches TRBD1 (6 bases). With 3 bases removed from V and 0 bases from J, the gap between germline ends came to 8 bases. The CDR3 covers 14 residues. Germline V lookup: CDR1 LGHNT, CDR2 FRNRAP.

The J gene is TRBJ2-1, the V gene TRBV30; D gene unclear. Germline V gives CDR1 GTSNPN, CDR2 SVGIG (reference sequence). This CDR3 has 12 residues. V lost 2 bases and J lost 7, with 9 bases in between. The CDR3 loop reads CAWSPDGNEQFF. The CDR3 DNA follows: TGTGCCTGGAGTCCGGACGGGAATGAGCAGTTCTTC.

The J gene is TRBJ1-2, the V gene TRBV6-1; D not resolved. The germline CDR1 and CDR2 sequences are MNHNS and SASEGT. CDR3 length: 14 residues. Trimming stripped 0 bases from V and 5 bases from J, with 10 bases between. The DNA for the CDR3 is TGTGCCAGCAGTGAAGCGGGAAGCATGTATGGCTACACCTTC. Its translation: CASSEAGSMYGYTF.

The J gene is TRBJ2-3, the V gene TRBV12-3 or TRBV12-4; D is unresolved. V gave up 10 bases and J gave up 2 bases, with 7 bases separating them. CDR3 length: 11 amino acids. The CDR3 DNA reads as TGTGCCACCAAGCTCACAGATACGCAGTATTTT. This gives the protein CATKLTDTQYF.

The V and J genes are TRBV24-1 and TRBJ2-3, with D perhaps matching TRBD2 (5 bases). V gave up 3 bases and J gave up 5 bases, with 20 bases separating them. The CDR3 totals 17 residues. Germline CDR1 and CDR2: KGHDR and SFDVKD. CDR3 amino acids: CATSDTSGQRVGDTQYF. CDR3 nucleotide sequence: TGTGCCACCAGTGATACATCGGGTCAGAGGGTGGGAGATACGCAGTATTTT.

This clone appeared a single time. The V call is TRBV30, the J call TRBJ2-5; 10 bases map to TRBD2. Unmatched junction bases numbered 9, after V lost 5 bases and J lost 3 bases. CDR3 size: 15 residues. Germline V CDR1 and CDR2: GTSNPN, SVGIG (reference sequence). The CDR3 nucleotides read TGTGCCTGGGAAATGGGACTAGCGTTTAAAGAGACCCAGTACTTC. This codes for CAWEMGLAFKETQYF.

The J gene is TRBJ1-4, the V gene TRBV7-9; D perhaps matches TRBD1 (6 bases). V was cut by 1 base and J by 5 bases, with 8 bases left in between. Germline loops: CDR1 SEHNR, CDR2 FQNEAQ (reference sequence). The CDR3 loop spans 14 amino acids. CDR3 bases: TGTGCCAGCAGCTTAGAGGGGGTCAATGAAAAACTGTTTTTT. Translating gives CASSLEGVNEKLFF. Combining the CDR3 with reference TRBV7-9 and TRBJ1-4 gives the whole variable domain DTGVSQNPRHKITKRGQNVTFRCDPISEHNRLYWYRQTLGQGPEFLTYFQNEAQLEKSRLLSDRFSAERPKGSFSTLEIQRTEQGDSAMYLCASSLEGVNEKLFFGSGTQLSVL.

The V gene is TRBV29-1, the J gene TRBJ1-2; 8 bases match TRBD1. The CDR3 is 14 residues long. Germline CDR1 SQVTM, CDR2 ANQGSEA. V was clipped by 4 bases and J by 8 bases; unmatched bases: 12. The CDR3 spells CSVGVPGQVWGYTF. CDR3 DNA: TGCAGCGTTGGGGTCCCGGGACAGGTTTGGGGCTACACCTTC.

The chain joins TRBV18 to TRBJ1-4; no definite D call. Germline-derived CDR1 and CDR2 are KGHSH and LQKENI. V was pared by 3 bases and J by 8 bases, with 10 bases between. The CDR3 has 13 residues. The chain's CDR3 is CASSPHEWEKLFF. The CDR3 bases are TGTGCCAGCTCACCTCATGAATGGGAAAAACTGTTTTTT.

The CDR3 is CASRTQGKNQPQHF. DNA for the CDR3: TGTGCCAGTAGAACACAGGGGAAGAATCAGCCCCAGCATTTT. The chain couples TRBV19 to TRBJ1-5, with 7 bases lining up with TRBD1. Unmatched junction bases numbered 6, after V lost 6 bases and J lost 4 bases. The CDR3 is made up of 14 amino acids. The germline V gene encodes CDR1 LNHDA and CDR2 SQIVND (reference sequence).

V gene TRBV6-4 combines with J gene TRBJ2-1; possibly TRBD1 or TRBD2 for D (5 bases each). The CDR3 sequence is 15 residues long. The germline CDR1 and CDR2 sequences are MRHNA and SNTAGT. The ends were cut back, 0 bases at V and 4 bases at J, with 10 bases in the middle. The CDR3 coding sequence is TGTGCCAGCAGTGACTCAGGGGACCCATACAATGAGCAGTTCTTC. Amino acid sequence: CASSDSGDPYNEQFF.

This chain connects TRBV28 to TRBJ1-3; TRBD1 is a possible D gene (6 bases). Looked up from germline, CDR1 is MDHEN and CDR2 is SYDVKM. This CDR3 comprises 16 residues. Trimming removed 6 bases at V and 2 bases at J, with 17 bases between. Here the CDR3 reads CASSNGGPTPGNTIYF. The DNA for the CDR3 is TGTGCCAGCAGCAATGGGGGGCCCACCCCTGGAAACACCATATATTTT. The whole variable domain, remainder taken from reference TRBV28 and TRBJ1-3, is DVKVTQSSRYLVKRTGEKVFLECVQDMDHENMFWYRQDPGLGLRLIYFSYDVKMKEKGDIPEGYSVSREKKERFSLILESASTNQTSMYLCASSNGGPTPGNTIYFGEGSWLTVV.